Listed below are T cell receptor beta chains from one sample, sequenced in a study of blood T cell repertoires in COVID-19. The method was immunoSEQ multiplex PCR; TCRdb's version includes in-frame clones alone and lacks a portion of them. The sample lists approximately 190,000 clones; about 86% were seen once. The sample comprised peripheral blood. Receptors originate from a man aged 30-40 years with active or convalescent COVID-19. The conserved cysteine and the conserved F or W are not part of the CDR3 here.

v_call	cdr3_aa
TRBV7-9	ASSRTSGSTYEQY
TRBV27	ASQRTGNTEAF
TRBV2	ASSFSIGREPQH
TRBV9	ASSAPGPGELF
TRBV23-1	ASSPGTPYNYGYT
TRBV9	ASSGLLAGGDSLNEQF
TRBV10-1	ASRIDGGYGYT
TRBV5-1	ASSFAENTEAF
TRBV4-3	ASSQRDREYGYT
TRBV19	ASTPGGLTNEKLF
TRBV5-1	ASSLTGVSSYEQY
TRBV2	ASSLTSAKRETQY
TRBV5-6	ASSRGQVAYGYT
TRBV3-1/TRBV3-2	ASSRGRGASTDTQY
TRBV6-5	ASSYSRTVKDT
TRBV12-5	ASGLGSTNGYT
TRBV7-9	ASSSPLETEAF
TRBV5-1	ASSLVAGGSYEQY
TRBV24-1	ASAQGAEAF
TRBV5-6	ASSLASASGRGETQY
TRBV6-5	ASRSYGQGSTEAF
TRBV15	ATSRETDTDTQY
TRBV1	TSSQDRMGSNNEQF
TRBV5-1	ASSLPDRGGGYT
TRBV6-5	ASRALNTGELF
TRBV21-1	ASSLYRDRASGANVLT
TRBV4-3	ASSQDQGGSYNEQF
TRBV4-3	ASSQGSGRAAYNEQF
TRBV25-1	ASSEGPLPSSYNEQF
TRBV27	ASSSWGGQNIQY
TRBV4-1	ASSQEGLAGEWNTGELF
TRBV6-5	ASISTGGGTEAF
TRBV7-2	ASSSPRGGRDRANYGYT
TRBV6-5	ASMGPGGEDEQY
TRBV12-5	ASGSGLAGGKVHEQY